Sequencing of this TCR beta chain was carried out in a study of shared clonotypes between healthy human individuals. Ten immunoSEQ deep assay plates were used to sequence the DNA of unsorted PBMCs. Clones were read by immunoSEQ multiplex PCR, and TCRdb kept only the in-frame ones, dropping some. The sample lists approximately 440,000 clones, 75% to 80% seen once, with about 12% in the top ten. The CDR3 spans 12 residues. Germline CDR1 reads MNHNS; CDR2 reads SASEGT. The V and J ends lost 6 bases and 15 bases respectively, with 18 bases between them. The sequence was collected from a woman aged 40 to 49 in good health. Some clones in this sample may be carry-over from other donors' samples. V is TRBV6-1 and J is TRBJ1-5, with D possibly matching TRBD1 (6 bases). The specimen was PBMCs. The CDR3 DNA reads TGTGCCAGCAGCGTGACAGGCGTGGTTGGGCATTTT. Residues: CASSVTGVVGHF.